Presented here are 27 T cell receptor beta chains from one specimen sequenced in a study of cytomegalovirus exposure and HLA in healthy donors. The primer mix had 60 Vbeta and 13 Jbeta primers. This table comes from immunoSEQ multiplex PCR, and its TCRdb copy is limited to in-frame clones, with some not included. The sample includes about 240,000 clones, about 81% seen only once; the top ten take 5% to 6.5%. Sequenced sample: PBMCs. The receptors were gathered from a woman in her thirties or forties in good health and CMV-seropositive.

J is TRBJ1-2 and V is TRBV9; 12 bases match TRBD1. V lost 3 bases, J lost 8 bases, and 5 bases stayed unmatched. The CDR3 contains 14 residues. CDR1 is SGDLS, CDR2 YYNGEE, per germline. The CDR3 coding sequence is TGTGCCAGCAGCGCGGGACAGGGGGCGCGGGGCTACACCTTC. Translated, it gives CASSAGQGARGYTF.

V gene TRBV2 combines with J gene TRBJ1-2; 10 bases match TRBD1. In germline, CDR1 is SNHLY, CDR2 FYNNEI. V shed 3 bases, J shed 4 bases, and the junction held 2 bases outside the gene matches. CDR3 length equals 14 residues. The CDR3 nucleotides are TGTGCCAGCAGTGAGTGGACAGGGGGCTATGGCTACACCTTC. Translation: CASSEWTGGYGYTF.

This chain connects TRBV9 to TRBJ1-5; D is undetermined. Germline assignment: CDR1 SGDLS and CDR2 YYNGEE. CDR3 length: 16 residues. The ends were cut back, 1 base at V and 6 bases at J, with 17 bases in the middle. The CDR3 coding sequence is TGTGCCAGCAGCGTACACGGGGAAAACGGGGTTCAGCCCCAGCATTTT. This translates into CASSVHGENGVQPQHF.

This chain uses TRBV29-1 with TRBJ2-7; 7 bases line up with TRBD1. Trimming took 7 bases from V and 4 from J; bases not matched to a gene: 13. Germline lookup yields CDR1 SQVTM and CDR2 ANQGSEA. The CDR3 covers 14 residues. The CDR3 DNA sequence: TGCAGCGCCCAACCCGGGACAGCGACTTACGAGCAGTACTTC. Translation gives CSAQPGTATYEQYF.

The J gene is TRBJ2-7, the V gene TRBV19; TRBD1 agrees at 7 bases. Germline CDR1 LNHDA, CDR2 SQIVND (reference sequence). CDR3 size: 15 residues. V shed 6 bases, J shed 5 bases, and the junction held 13 bases outside the gene matches. CDR3 sequence (DNA): TGTGCCAGTAGGCAGAGCAGGGGGTATCACAACGAGCAGTACTTC. Amino acid sequence: CASRQSRGYHNEQYF.

The chain couples TRBV6-4 to TRBJ2-1; perhaps TRBD1 as D (5 bases). Trimming stripped 7 bases from V and 6 bases from J, with 13 bases between. CDR1 and CDR2 (germline): MRHNA, SNTAGT. This CDR3 is 13 amino acids long. This CDR3 reads CASKLGRGNEQFF. CDR3 DNA: TGTGCCAGCAAACTCGGTAGGGGCAATGAGCAGTTCTTC.

The rearrangement joins TRBV10-3 to TRBJ1-5; 8 bases map to TRBD1. Trimming cost V 7 bases and J 6 bases; bases outside gene matches: 5. There are 13 residues in the CDR3. CDR1 and CDR2 (germline): ENHRY, SYGVKD. CDR3 in amino acids: CAITWDRSQPQHF. DNA of the CDR3: TGTGCCATCACATGGGACAGGAGTCAGCCCCAGCATTTT.

The table lists this clone with a count of one. The rearrangement joins TRBV5-1 to TRBJ2-6; 8 bases line up with TRBD1. The CDR3 extends over 16 amino acids. The J segment lost 2 bases and the V segment lost 1 base, leaving 2 bases of the junction unmatched. Germline V gene lookup returns CDR1 SGHRS and CDR2 YFSETQ. CDR3 in amino acids: CASSLRQGTGANVLTF. The DNA for the CDR3 is TGCGCCAGCAGCTTGAGACAGGGGACTGGGGCCAACGTCCTGACTTTC.

The gene calls are TRBV19 and TRBJ1-1; a possible D gene is TRBD1 (6 bases). CDR1 LNHDA and CDR2 SQIVND come from the germline V gene (reference sequence). The CDR3 is 14 residues long. V lost 3 bases and J lost 4, with 12 bases in between. Here the CDR3 reads CASSIRGGGTEAFF. The CDR3 region has the DNA TGTGCCAGTAGTATTAGGGGAGGGGGCACTGAAGCTTTCTTT.

The table lists this clone with a few counts. Germline is not matched at one junction end, which may reflect a read error. The chain links TRBV7-2 to TRBJ2-7; the D gene is possibly TRBD2 (6 bases). This CDR3 has 13 amino acids. Per germline, CDR1 SGHTA and CDR2 FQGNSA. The CDR3 loop is CASSIAENYEQYF. CDR3 sequence (DNA): TGTGCCAGCAGCATAGCGGAGAACTACGAGCAGTACTTC.

The rearrangement joins TRBV7-9 to TRBJ2-1, with TRBD2 identical over 8 bases. The J segment lost 0 bases and the V segment lost 3 bases, leaving 10 bases of the junction unmatched. CDR1 is SEHNR and CDR2 is FQNEAQ in the germline V gene (reference sequence). The CDR3 spans 18 residues. CDR3 in amino acids: CASSFEVDGGASYNEQFF. CDR3 nucleotides: TGTGCCAGCAGCTTCGAGGTCGACGGGGGGGCCTCCTACAATGAGCAGTTCTTC. Based on the CDR3 plus reference TRBV7-9 and TRBJ2-1, the full variable domain is DTGVSQNPRHKITKRGQNVTFRCDPISEHNRLYWYRQTLGQGPEFLTYFQNEAQLEKSRLLSDRFSAERPKGSFSTLEIQRTEQGDSAMYLCASSFEVDGGASYNEQFFGPGTRLTVL.

The gene calls are TRBV29-1 and TRBJ2-5; 8 bases map to TRBD1. The DNA end lines up better with TRBJ2-7; the J call may be wrong. The germline gives CDR1 SQVTM, CDR2 ANQGSEA. CDR3 size: 13 residues. The CDR3 region is CSVRDRRTYEQYF. Here the CDR3 DNA reads TGCAGCGTGAGGGACAGGAGAACCTACGAGCAGTACTTC.

The chain carries TRBV5-1 and TRBJ1-4, with 8 bases fitting TRBD1. Trimming cost V 3 bases and J 4 bases; bases outside gene matches: 5. The CDR3 is made up of 15 amino acids. CDR1 and CDR2 from the germline V gene are SGHRS and YFSETQ. CDR3 DNA: TGCGCCAGCAGCTACTTGGGACAGGATAATGAAAAACTGTTTTTT. It codes for CASSYLGQDNEKLFF.

In this sample, this clone turned up a few times. The chain carries TRBV5-4 and TRBJ1-4, with a weak D call TRBD1 (5 bases). The germline V gene has CDR1 SGHNT and CDR2 YYREEE (reference sequence). With 2 bases removed from V and 8 bases from J, the gap between germline ends came to 10 bases. The CDR3 covers 13 residues. In DNA, the CDR3 is TGTGCCAGCAGCTTAACGGGGGGAGAAAAACTGTTTTTT. This translates into CASSLTGGEKLFF.

CDR3 residues: CASSYRDSYSPLHF. As DNA, the CDR3 is TGTGCCAGCAGCTACCGGGACAGCTATTCACCCCTCCACTTT. The chain employs TRBV9 and TRBJ1-6; 7 nucleotides line up with TRBD1. Germline CDR1 and CDR2: SGDLS and YYNGEE. The CDR3 is made up of 14 amino acids. J gave up 8 bases and V 4 bases, and 6 bases lay outside the gene matches. Variable domain in full (rest from reference TRBV9 and TRBJ1-6): DSGVTQTPKHLITATGQRVTLRCSPRSGDLSVYWYQQSLDQGLQFLIQYYNGEERAKGNILERFSAQQFPDLHSELNLSSLELGDSALYFCASSYRDSYSPLHFGNGTRLTVT.

J is TRBJ2-5 and V is TRBV5-6; 10 nucleotides line up with TRBD1. The V gene end was trimmed by 0 bases and the J gene end by 4 bases; junction bases not matched to a gene: 3. Germline V gives CDR1 SGHDT, CDR2 YYEEEE. The CDR3 sequence is 15 residues long. The CDR3 DNA follows: TGTGCCAGCAGCTTGGCCGACAGGGGGCCAGAGACCCAGTACTTC. Protein: CASSLADRGPETQYF. The whole variable domain, remainder taken from reference TRBV5-6 and TRBJ2-5, is DAGVTQSPTHLIKTRGQQVTLRCSPKSGHDTVSWYQQALGQGPQFIFQYYEEEERQRGNFPDRFSGHQFPNYSSELNVNALLLGDSALYLCASSLADRGPETQYFGPGTRLLVL.

In its sample, this clone was seen once. The V gene is TRBV2, the J gene TRBJ1-2, with TRBD1 identical over 8 bases. The CDR3 totals 13 residues. The germline V gene encodes CDR1 SNHLY and CDR2 FYNNEI. J gave up 4 bases and V 6 bases, and 4 bases lay outside the gene matches. The CDR3 nucleotides are TGTGCCAGCAGGGACAGGGTGGGCTATGGCTACACCTTC. It translates to CASRDRVGYGYTF.

The V call is TRBV6-5, the J call TRBJ2-5; TRBD2 is a possible D gene (6 bases). Trimming removed 4 bases from V and 11 bases from J, with 20 bases in between. The CDR3 totals 14 residues. Germline CDR1 MNHEY, CDR2 SVGAGI. The CDR3 nucleotides are TGTGCCAGCAGTTCGACGGACGGGGGTGTAGAGCAGTACTTC. Translated: CASSSTDGGVEQYF.

The chain uses TRBV18 and TRBJ2-1; 8 nucleotides align to TRBD1. The CDR3 spans 15 residues. CDR1 is KGHSH, CDR2 LQKENI, per germline. V lost 0 bases to trimming and J lost 2 bases; unmatched junction nucleotides: 0. The CDR3 loop reads CASSPPTGAYNEQFF. CDR3 in DNA: TGTGCCAGCTCACCACCGACAGGGGCCTACAATGAGCAGTTCTTC.

The rearrangement links TRBV20-1 to TRBJ1-1; D is unclear. The V end was cut by 6 bases, the J end by 11 bases, with 16 bases between. Germline V gives CDR1 DFQATT, CDR2 SNEGSKA (reference sequence). The CDR3 has 11 residues. CDR3 region: CSAEEVLTAFF. The DNA of the CDR3 is TGCAGTGCAGAAGAGGTGTTGACGGCTTTCTTT.

The chain recombines TRBV6-1 with TRBJ2-5; tentatively, D is TRBD2 (6 bases). Near its end, the DNA agrees better with TRBJ2-7, so the J call may be wrong. CDR1 is MNHNS and CDR2 is SASEGT in the germline V gene. The CDR3 is 13 residues long. In DNA form, the CDR3 reads TGTGCCAGCAATGGTCGGGGAGGCGACGAGCAGTACTTC. The encoded protein is CASNGRGGDEQYF.

The genes are TRBV2 and TRBJ1-1, with D perhaps matching TRBD1 (5 bases). The germline gives CDR1 SNHLY, CDR2 FYNNEI. The CDR3 covers 15 residues. The V end lost 3 bases, the J end lost 1 base, and 12 bases lay between the germline ends. The CDR3 reads CASSDGAGQNTEAFF. CDR3 in DNA: TGTGCCAGCAGTGATGGGGCAGGCCAGAACACTGAAGCTTTCTTT.

The gene calls are TRBV29-1 and TRBJ2-7; 12 bases align to TRBD2. Germline V lookup: CDR1 SQVTM, CDR2 ANQGSEA. V shed 6 bases and J 1 base; nucleotides not matched to a gene: 4. This CDR3 has 14 residues. The CDR3 DNA is TGCAGCGTCCCCGGGACTAGCGGGTCCTACGAGCAGTACTTC. It is translated as CSVPGTSGSYEQYF.

The chain uses TRBV27 and TRBJ2-3; 7 bases agree with TRBD2. The V segment lost 6 bases and the J segment 4 bases; nucleotides outside the gene matches: 13. The CDR3 length is 16 residues. CDR1 and CDR2 from the germline V gene are MNHEY and SMNVEV (reference sequence). This CDR3 reads CASSSLGGGGADTQYF. The CDR3 nucleotides read TGTGCCAGCAGCTCCCTGGGCGGGGGAGGCGCAGATACGCAGTATTTT.

This clone has a handful of counts. The rearrangement links TRBV5-1 to TRBJ2-2, with D tentatively TRBD1 (7 bases). The CDR3 extends over 17 amino acids. V was clipped by 4 bases and J by 5 bases, with 21 bases between them. The germline CDR1 and CDR2 sequences are SGHRS and YFSETQ. This CDR3 reads CASSQPPGGRGTGELFF. CDR3 DNA sequence: TGCGCCAGCAGCCAACCCCCAGGGGGGAGAGGGACCGGGGAGCTGTTTTTT. The whole variable domain, filled in from reference TRBV5-1 and TRBJ2-2, reads KAGVTQTPRYLIKTRGQQVTLSCSPISGHRSVSWYQQTPGQGLQFLFEYFSETQRNKGNFPGRFSGRQFSNSRSEMNVSTLELGDSALYLCASSQPPGGRGTGELFFGEGSRLTVL.

This clone has more than one count but fewer than ten. This sequence joins TRBV5-4 and TRBJ2-1; possibly TRBD2 for D (6 bases). This CDR3 region has 15 residues. Germline assignment: CDR1 SGHNT and CDR2 YYREEE (reference sequence). Trimming removed 1 base from V and 8 bases from J, with 16 bases in between. This CDR3 is CASSLQAGWEDEQFF. CDR3 DNA: TGTGCCAGCAGCTTGCAGGCAGGGTGGGAGGATGAGCAGTTCTTC.

The rearrangement uses TRBV11-3 and TRBJ2-2; 11 positions agree with TRBD2. Germline loops: CDR1 SGHNT, CDR2 YENEEA. The CDR3 consists of 16 residues. The J segment lost 2 bases and the V segment lost 5 bases, leaving 4 bases of the junction unmatched. CDR3 in DNA: TGTGCCAGCAGCCCTAGCGGGAGGCGCAACACCGGGGAGCTGTTTTTT. This gives the protein CASSPSGRRNTGELFF.